The present entry profiles one TCR beta chain with its context. The antigen is unknown. The CDR3 consists of 16 residues. The V end was cut by 1 base, the J end by 4 bases, with 16 bases between. The germline CDR1 and CDR2 sequences are MGHRA and YSYEKL. This sample is drawn from a study of T-cell memory formation after mild COVID-19. Libraries for TCRalpha and TCRbeta carried sample barcodes and unique molecular identifiers via 5'RACE. TCRdb used MiXCR to reprocess the 5' RACE reads, holding one entry per CDR3 protein. The sample contains about 310,000 distinct CDR3 sequences, approximately 19% of which appear only once. Study outcomes and limitations: There was a balanced CD4/CD8 profile in clones contracting day 15 to 85, and later expanders leaned CD4+. Confirmation of SARS-CoV-2 specificity was lacking for second-wave clones peaking day 37.

Sequenced input: PBMCs or a T cell subset sorted from them (not recorded which). The rearrangement uses TRBV4-1 and TRBJ1-2; maybe TRBD1 (5 bases). The TCR comes from a man between 18 and 35 years old who had mild COVID-19 (a few samples of this study predate the infection). Cell type and time point are not known. CDR3 sequence reads: CASSQGGLRGVYGYTF. CDR3 in DNA: TGCGCCAGCAGCCAAGGGGGACTGCGAGGGGTCTATGGCTACACCTTC.